This T cell receptor (beta chain) is from a study of T-cell memory formation after mild COVID-19. The germline gives CDR1 MNHNY, CDR2 SVGAGI (reference sequence). V lost 6 bases to trimming and J lost 5 bases, with 4 bases between them. The CDR3 is made up of 10 amino acids. The sample holds many counts of this clonotype. TCRdb redid the calling of the 5' RACE reads with MiXCR, one entry per CDR3 protein. The sample records approximately 150,000 distinct CDR3 sequences, 6% to 6.5% being singletons. Input material: PBMCs or a T cell subset sorted from them (not recorded which). The receptor comes from an adult woman who had mild COVID-19 (a few samples of this study predate the infection). Cell type and time point are not known. The gene calls are TRBV6-6 and TRBJ2-5, with D hard to call. The CDR3, as DNA: TGTGCCAGCAGGCGGGAGACCCAGTACTTC. Translation gives CASRRETQYF.